These 8 T cell receptor beta chains were sequenced from one sample in a study of T cell repertoires in cytomegalovirus infection (dated by TCRdb to between 2018 and 2021). Sequencer: Illumina HiSeq 1500. TCRdb passed the public sequencing reads through fastp at Q25 and MiXCR, retaining productive beta sequences. Identical CDR3 proteins give one entry, which carries the most common genes and DNA. The sample profile shows about 300,000 distinct CDR3 sequences; roughly 9.3% of them were found once. Of the sample, around 2.4% is held by the ten largest clones. The sample consisted of PBMCs. All receptors derive from a human donor in good health (CMV status not recorded). Some clones in this sample may be carry-over from other donors' samples.

This clonotype was seen at least ten times. The genes are TRBV28 and TRBJ2-2; D may be TRBD1 or TRBD2 (6 bases each). Germline lookup yields CDR1 MDHEN and CDR2 SYDVKM. Trimming cost V 8 bases and J 0 bases, with 16 bases left between them. This CDR3 is built from 16 residues. CDR3 DNA: TGTGCCAGCCGTGTCACAGGGACTCCGAACACCGGGGAGCTGTTTTTT. Translated: CASRVTGTPNTGELFF.

This clonotype was recorded at least ten times. CDR3 sequence: CASSRDAASGNTIYF. CDR3 in DNA: TGTGCCAGCAGTAGGGACGCCGCCTCTGGAAACACCATATATTTT. The V and J genes are TRBV2 and TRBJ1-3; a weak D match, TRBD1 (5 bases). The germline V gene encodes CDR1 SNHLY and CDR2 FYNNEI. The length of the CDR3 is 15 residues. The V end lost 5 bases, the J end lost 0 bases, and 11 bases lay between the germline ends.

The CDR3: CASSYEGGRLGRPDTQYF. The CDR3 DNA follows: TGTGCCAGCAGTTACGAAGGGGGACGGCTAGGGCGCCCAGATACGCAGTATTTT. The gene calls are TRBV6-6 and TRBJ2-3; D is perhaps TRBD1 (6 bases). The V and J ends lost 2 bases and 4 bases respectively, with 22 bases between them. Per the germline V gene, CDR1 is MNHNY and CDR2 is SVGAGI (reference sequence). This CDR3 has 18 residues.

This clonotype was seen ten or more times. The J gene is TRBJ2-3, the V gene TRBV5-1; 13 bases map to TRBD2. Germline-derived CDR1 and CDR2 are SGHRS and YFSETQ. The CDR3 sequence is 18 residues long. V dropped 4 bases and J dropped 0; count of bases not matched to a gene: 8. The CDR3 nucleotides are TGCGCCAGCAGCACCGGGACTAGCGGGGACCCCAGCACAGATACGCAGTATTTT. This encodes CASSTGTSGDPSTDTQYF.

This clonotype was seen many times. The V call is TRBV7-3, the J call TRBJ2-1; TRBD1 aligns across 11 bases. The CDR3 consists of 15 residues. In germline, CDR1 is SGHTA, CDR2 FQGTGA. V was clipped by 5 bases and J by 6 bases; unmatched bases: 6. Here the CDR3 reads CASSPQGTGGNEQFF. In DNA, the CDR3 is TGTGCCAGCAGCCCCCAGGGGACAGGGGGCAATGAGCAGTTCTTC.

The chain has TRBV2 and TRBJ1-6; D might be TRBD1 (6 bases). Germline loops: CDR1 SNHLY, CDR2 FYNNEI. The length of the CDR3 is 14 residues. Trimming left V 2 bases short and J 9 bases short, with 11 bases between. DNA of the CDR3: TGTGCCAGCAGTGAACGAACAGGGAGTTCACCCCTCCACTTT. This codes for CASSERTGSSPLHF.

In its sample, this clonotype was seen many times. The chain employs TRBV27 and TRBJ1-1; TRBD1 matches 8 bases. Germline V gene lookup returns CDR1 MNHEY and CDR2 SMNVEV (reference sequence). The CDR3 has 15 amino acids. Trimming took 4 bases from V and 3 from J; bases not matched to a gene: 7. The chain's CDR3 is CASSYQGARDTEAFF. The CDR3 region has the DNA TGTGCCAGCAGTTACCAGGGGGCAAGGGACACTGAAGCTTTCTTT.

This clonotype was observed many times. V gene TRBV6-1 combines with J gene TRBJ2-5; D gene uncertain. V lost 8 bases and J 1 base, leaving 8 bases between the germline ends. CDR1 MNHNS and CDR2 SASEGT come from the germline V gene. The CDR3 is 12 residues long. This chain's CDR3 is CASSPTQETQYF. CDR3 in DNA: TGTGCCAGCTCTCCGACCCAAGAGACCCAGTACTTC.